This T cell receptor (beta chain) was recovered during a study of cytomegalovirus exposure and HLA in healthy donors. Whereas donors were nominally healthy upon sampling, unrecorded immune exposures were probable. PCR amplification relied on 60 Vbeta primers (plus 13 Jbeta primers). Clones were read by immunoSEQ multiplex PCR, and TCRdb kept only the in-frame ones, dropping some. The sample has over 110,000 clones; around 80% are singletons. The CDR3 contains 14 residues. The V gene's germline CDR1 is SGHTA and CDR2 FQGNSA. Trimming pared 5 bases from V and 5 bases from J, leaving 16 bases between. The sequence came from a woman in her 50s in good health and CMV-seropositive. The sample taken for sequencing was PBMCs. The V and J genes are TRBV7-2 and TRBJ2-7; a possible D gene is TRBD1 (6 bases). This CDR3 reads CASSPQRAGDEQYF. CDR3 DNA sequence: TGTGCCAGCAGCCCCCAACGGGCAGGGGACGAGCAGTACTTC.